This T cell receptor (beta chain) appears in the sequencing data of a study of T cells expressing NK-cell markers. Across the whole study: The study sequenced eight donors, seven HCMV-seropositive and one seronegative. Whole-study findings and limits: The CD3+CD56-NKG2C+ fraction was also led by these clonotypes in several donors.

Germline V gene lookup returns CDR1 PRHDT and CDR2 FYEKMQ (reference sequence). The CDR3 is 12 amino acids. TCRdb reworked the 5' RACE reads into one entry per CDR3 protein, no DNA. The table for this sample gives some 110,000 distinct CDR3 sequences. About this clonotype itself: As yet, its antigen is unknown.

This clonotype was sampled from a woman between 18 and 69 years old in good health. This sequence joins TRBV13 and TRBJ2-1; the D gene TCRdb calls, TRBD1, cannot be checked with no DNA. The sequenced sample was blood T cells: a sorted CD56 or NKG2C T cell subset, CD4+ or CD8+ T cells, or bulk PBMC T cells (not recorded which). This CDR3 reads CASSLHPLEQFF.